These 21 T cell receptor beta chains originate from one sample sequenced in a study of T-cell reconstitution after alpha-beta-depleted transplantation in children. The library targeted TCRbeta and was prepared with unique molecular identifiers. TCRdb called the PCR reads again in MiXCR, with one record for every CDR3 protein. The sample shows about 600,000 distinct CDR3 sequences, approximately 13% of them seen only once. The sequencing here drew on PBMCs, mostly from graft donor cells, taken 360 days after TCRalphabeta/CD19-depleted stem cell transplant. Every receptor here comes from a male patient aged 10 to 17 who had a stem cell transplant for acute myeloid leukemia, so the T cells may come from the graft donor.

The chain employs TRBV6-5 and TRBJ2-1; 13 nucleotides align to TRBD2. Germline loops: CDR1 MNHEY, CDR2 SVGAGI. CDR3 size: 17 residues. J was trimmed by 10 bases and V by 0 bases; bases with no gene match: 9. CDR3 in amino acids: CASSYSVGLAGVGEQFF. The DNA for the CDR3 is TGTGCCAGCAGTTACTCGGTCGGACTAGCGGGAGTGGGGGAGCAGTTCTTC.

This clonotype was found many times. The chain links TRBV12-3 or TRBV12-4 to TRBJ2-1, with a possible D match to TRBD2 (6 bases). The CDR3 runs to 14 residues. V lost 3 bases to trimming and J lost 3 bases, with 9 bases between them. In nucleotides, the CDR3 is TGTGCCAGCAGTTTGCGGCGGGACTACAATGAGCAGTTCTTC. Translating gives CASSLRRDYNEQFF.

This clonotype was seen ten or more times. The V call is TRBV4-3, the J call TRBJ2-7, with TRBD1 matching over 8 bases. This CDR3 has 15 amino acids. The germline gives CDR1 LGHNA, CDR2 YSLEER. Losses at the gene ends were 4 bases for V and 2 bases for J; bases not matched to a gene: 7. The CDR3 sequence: CASSRTGPGTYEQYF. The CDR3 DNA follows: TGCGCCAGCAGCCGGACAGGGCCCGGAACCTACGAGCAGTACTTC.

The sample holds a few counts of this clonotype. V and J are TRBV24-1 and TRBJ2-1; 10 nucleotides line up with TRBD2. V shed 9 bases and J 4 bases; nucleotides not matched to a gene: 11. This CDR3 has 16 residues. Germline values: CDR1 KGHDR, CDR2 SFDVKD. The CDR3 loop is CATGLAEPEGYNEQFF. The DNA for the CDR3 is TGTGCCACCGGACTAGCGGAGCCAGAGGGGTACAATGAGCAGTTCTTC.

The chain joins TRBV29-1 to TRBJ2-1; D perhaps matches TRBD2 (6 bases). V was trimmed by 8 bases and J by 6 bases, leaving 14 bases between them. Germline values: CDR1 SQVTM, CDR2 ANQGSEA. The CDR3 extends over 12 amino acids. CDR3 protein: CSTNRDFNEQFF. The CDR3 bases are TGCAGCACCAATCGGGACTTCAATGAGCAGTTCTTC.

V is TRBV20-1 and J is TRBJ2-7; 11 bases match TRBD2. The CDR3 totals 18 residues. The germline V gene has CDR1 DFQATT and CDR2 SNEGSKA (reference sequence). J gave up 3 bases and V 1 base, and 14 bases lay outside the gene matches. CDR3 loop: CSARVGYSGRADIYEQYF. The CDR3 nucleotides read TGCAGTGCTAGAGTTGGGTATAGCGGGAGGGCCGATATCTACGAGCAGTACTTC.

The V call is TRBV21-1, the J call TRBJ2-5; the table assigns TRBD2, which was not confirmed against the DNA. TRBV21-1 represents a pseudogene. This CDR3 region has 17 residues. DNA for the CDR3: TGTGCCAGCAGCAAACCCCTGACTAGCGGGCAGAGCACCGGAGAGTACTTC. It specifies CASSKPLTSGQSTGEYF.

The chain carries TRBV27 and TRBJ2-7; tentatively, D is TRBD1 (6 bases). This CDR3 spans 15 amino acids. Trimming removed 7 bases at V and 4 bases at J, with 20 bases between. Germline V gene sequence: CDR1 MNHEY, CDR2 SMNVEV (reference sequence). The CDR3 sequence: CASTGSGDPFYEQYF. The CDR3 DNA sequence: TGTGCCAGCACCGGCTCAGGGGACCCTTTTTACGAGCAGTACTTC.

V gene TRBV7-3 combines with J gene TRBJ2-7, with 12 bases fitting TRBD2. The CDR3 extends over 15 amino acids. Germline V gives CDR1 SGHTA, CDR2 FQGTGA. With V trimmed by 6 bases and J by 3 bases, 6 bases remained unmatched. CDR3 DNA sequence: TGTGCCAGCAGGGGACTAGCGGGCGAACTCTACGAGCAGTACTTC. It specifies CASRGLAGELYEQYF.

This clonotype was seen ten or more times. The chain joins TRBV6-5 to TRBJ1-4; D remains ambiguous. Germline CDR1 MNHEY, CDR2 SVGAGI. Between the trimmed V and J ends, which lost 4 bases and 2 bases, there was a span of 8 bases. CDR3 size: 14 residues. CDR3 region: CASSSRGTNEKLFF. The CDR3 DNA reads as TGTGCCAGCAGTTCGCGGGGTACTAATGAAAAACTGTTTTTT.

This clonotype showed up many times. The junction differs from germline at one of its ends, possibly a read error. The V call is TRBV12-3 or TRBV12-4, the J call TRBJ2-2; D might be TRBD2 (7 bases). The CDR3 is made up of 14 amino acids. CDR3 protein: CASSLGGGTGELFF. DNA for the CDR3: TGTGCCAGCAGCTTAGGGGGGGGCACCGGGGAGCTGTTTTTT.

This clonotype was counted a few times. V is TRBV12-3 or TRBV12-4 and J is TRBJ2-7, with a tentative D call TRBD1 (6 bases). CDR3 length equals 15 residues. V was pared by 4 bases and J by 7 bases, with 20 bases between. This CDR3 is CASSSPTGLRGEQYF. The CDR3 DNA is TGTGCCAGCAGTTCCCCAACAGGGTTAAGAGGGGAGCAGTACTTC.

The chain combines TRBV7-3 with TRBJ2-2; D gene uncertain. Trimming removed 3 bases at V and 7 bases at J, with 6 bases between. Per the germline V gene, CDR1 is SGHTA and CDR2 is FQGTGA. This CDR3 comprises 12 residues. The CDR3 loop is CASSFPGGELFF. As DNA, the CDR3 is TGTGCCAGCAGCTTCCCGGGCGGGGAGCTGTTTTTT.

This chain links TRBV18 with TRBJ2-7, with a weak D call TRBD2 (6 bases). The CDR3 sequence is 15 residues long. The V gene lost 3 bases and the J gene lost 2 bases, with 14 bases spanning the gap. Germline-derived CDR1 and CDR2 are KGHSH and LQKENI. The CDR3 loop is CASSPGRGLTYEQYF. The CDR3 DNA follows: TGTGCCAGCTCACCGGGGCGGGGTCTCACCTACGAGCAGTACTTC.

V and J are TRBV28 and TRBJ2-3; 7 bases match TRBD2. Germline CDR1 MDHEN, CDR2 SYDVKM. Losses at the gene ends were 4 bases for V and 3 bases for J; bases not matched to a gene: 10. The CDR3 runs 16 residues. The DNA for the CDR3 is TGTGCCAGCAGTTCCCCTGGGCGGGGGACGACAGATACGCAGTATTTT. Its protein is CASSSPGRGTTDTQYF. The full variable domain, completed using reference TRBV28 and TRBJ2-3, is DVKVTQSSRYLVKRTGEKVFLECVQDMDHENMFWYRQDPGLGLRLIYFSYDVKMKEKGDIPEGYSVSREKKERFSLILESASTNQTSMYLCASSSPGRGTTDTQYFGPGTRLTVL.

The chain joins TRBV27 to TRBJ2-7; possible D gene TRBD1, 5 bases. Germline loops: CDR1 MNHEY, CDR2 SMNVEV (reference sequence). This CDR3 spans 14 amino acids. V dropped 7 bases and J dropped 0 bases, with 13 bases sitting between them. CDR3 residues: CASIVTVSSYEQYF. CDR3 sequence (DNA): TGTGCCAGCATCGTGACAGTTAGCTCCTACGAGCAGTACTTC.

This chain connects TRBV28 to TRBJ2-7, with 9 bases matching TRBD2. V shed 0 bases and J 7 bases; nucleotides not matched to a gene: 4. Germline assignment: CDR1 MDHEN and CDR2 SYDVKM. This CDR3 region has 14 residues. Here the CDR3 reads CASSLWTSGGEQYF. The CDR3 bases are TGTGCCAGCAGTTTATGGACTAGCGGTGGGGAGCAGTACTTC.

The gene calls are TRBV7-8 and TRBJ2-1; 11 bases fit TRBD2. Per the germline V gene, CDR1 is SGHVS and CDR2 is FQNEAQ. The CDR3 is 15 residues long. V lost 2 bases and J lost 8; bases outside the gene matches: 5. CDR3 coding DNA: TGTGCCAGCAGCTTAATAGCGGGAGGGCGGGATGAGCAGTTCTTC. It codes for CASSLIAGGRDEQFF.

The V and J genes are TRBV28 and TRBJ2-7, with D perhaps matching TRBD1 (6 bases). The germline V gene encodes CDR1 MDHEN and CDR2 SYDVKM. Deletions cut 3 bases from V and 0 bases from J, with 12 bases between. This CDR3 has 15 residues. CDR3 nucleotides: TGTGCCAGCAGTTTCCCCGGGACATCCTCCTACGAGCAGTACTTC. Its protein is CASSFPGTSSYEQYF. Filled out from reference TRBV28 and TRBJ2-7, the complete variable domain reads DVKVTQSSRYLVKRTGEKVFLECVQDMDHENMFWYRQDPGLGLRLIYFSYDVKMKEKGDIPEGYSVSREKKERFSLILESASTNQTSMYLCASSFPGTSSYEQYFGPGTRLTVT.

This clonotype was picked up a small number of times. The chain is built from TRBV11-1 and TRBJ2-7; D is unresolved. Per the germline V gene, CDR1 is SGHAT and CDR2 is FQDESV (reference sequence). This CDR3 is 18 amino acids long. Trimming took 4 bases from V and 0 from J, leaving 22 bases between them. The CDR3 sequence is CASSSSGRLPLTSYEQYF. The CDR3 nucleotides read TGTGCCAGCAGCTCCTCCGGTAGACTGCCTCTTACCTCCTACGAGCAGTACTTC.

CDR3 amino acids: CASSYSGGRPGTSVYNEQFF. The CDR3, as DNA: TGTGCCAGCAGTTACTCGGGAGGTCGCCCGGGGACTAGCGTGTACAATGAGCAGTTCTTC. The chain is built from TRBV6-2 or TRBV6-3 and TRBJ2-1; the match to TRBD2 covers 10 bases. The CDR3 length is 20 residues. V trimming: 0 bases; J trimming: 4 bases; junction bases outside the gene matches: 15. Germline CDR1 and CDR2: MNHEY and SVGEGT.